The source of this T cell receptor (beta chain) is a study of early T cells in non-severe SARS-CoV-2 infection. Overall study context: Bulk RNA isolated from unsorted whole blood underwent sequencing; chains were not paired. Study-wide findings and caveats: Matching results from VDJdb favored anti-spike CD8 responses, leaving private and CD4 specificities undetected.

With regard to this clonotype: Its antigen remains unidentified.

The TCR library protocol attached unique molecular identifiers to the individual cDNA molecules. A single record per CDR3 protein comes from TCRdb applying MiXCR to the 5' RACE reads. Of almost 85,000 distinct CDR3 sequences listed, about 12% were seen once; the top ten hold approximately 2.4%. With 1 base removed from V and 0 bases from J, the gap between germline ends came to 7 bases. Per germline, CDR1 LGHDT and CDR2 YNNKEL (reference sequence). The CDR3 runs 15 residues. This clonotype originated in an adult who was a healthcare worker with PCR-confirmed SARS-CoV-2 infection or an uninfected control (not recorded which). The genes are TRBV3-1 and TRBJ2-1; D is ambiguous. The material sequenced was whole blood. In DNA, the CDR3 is TGTGCCAGCAGCCAAGCTGCCAGCTCCTACAATGAGCAGTTCTTC. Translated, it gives CASSQAASSYNEQFF.